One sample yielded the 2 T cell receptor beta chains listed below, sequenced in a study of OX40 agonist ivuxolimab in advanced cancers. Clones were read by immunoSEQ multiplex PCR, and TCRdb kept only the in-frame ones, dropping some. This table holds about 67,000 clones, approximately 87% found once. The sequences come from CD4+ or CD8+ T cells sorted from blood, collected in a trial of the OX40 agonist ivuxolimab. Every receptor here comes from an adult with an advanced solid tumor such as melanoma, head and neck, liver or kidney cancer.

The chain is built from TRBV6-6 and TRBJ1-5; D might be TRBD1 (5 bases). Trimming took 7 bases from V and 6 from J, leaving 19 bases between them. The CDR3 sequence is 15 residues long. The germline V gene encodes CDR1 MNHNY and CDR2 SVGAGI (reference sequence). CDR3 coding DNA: TGTGCCAGCATTCCTAGGGCAGGGCTGGGTCAGCCCCAGCATTTT. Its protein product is CASIPRAGLGQPQHF.

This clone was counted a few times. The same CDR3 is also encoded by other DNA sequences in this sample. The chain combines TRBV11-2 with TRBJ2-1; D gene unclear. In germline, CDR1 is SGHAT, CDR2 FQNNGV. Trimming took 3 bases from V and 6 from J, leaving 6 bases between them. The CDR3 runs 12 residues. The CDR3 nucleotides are TGTGCCAGCAGCTTTCTGGGCAATGAGCAGTTCTTC. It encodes CASSFLGNEQFF.